The 7 T cell receptor beta chains given below trace back to one sample, sequenced in a study of beta chain features in type 1 diabetes (dated 2018 in TCRdb). The library relied on the immunoSEQ multiplex PCR assay. The entire amount of isolated RNA was reverse transcribed using the High Capacity cDNA Reverse Transcription Kit, so the sequenced TCRB transcripts were expressed ones. Not all clones reach the TCRdb copy of this immuneACCESS table, which keeps in-frame sequences only. Checked studies attribute under half of the gap to unresolved V genes and leave the rest unexplained. The sample table holds roughly 700,000 clones, of which around 15% were seen once. The ten biggest clones cover approximately 0.021% of the sample. Study-wide findings and limitations: In all four CD4+ subsets, TCRB CDR3 length was moderately but significantly shorter in type 1 diabetes patients.

For these TCRs, the target antigens are not known. Sequenced sample: naive CD4+ T cells from blood. Per the publication, the cell subset or site label means: true naive CD4+ T cells. Source of these receptors: a young man with type 1 diabetes.

This clone was seen once. V is TRBV19 and J is TRBJ1-1; the match to TRBD1 covers 7 bases. Unmatched junction bases numbered 11, after V lost 6 bases and J lost 4 bases. Germline loops: CDR1 LNHDA, CDR2 SQIVND (reference sequence). CDR3 length equals 15 residues. Here the CDR3 reads CASSSAGTAPTEAFF. Here the CDR3 DNA reads TGTGCCAGTAGCTCCGCCGGGACAGCTCCCACTGAAGCTTTCTTT.

This clone was picked up a small number of times. The gene calls are TRBV7-6 and TRBJ2-7; 11 bases match TRBD2. Germline V gene lookup returns CDR1 SGHVS and CDR2 FNYEAQ. Unmatched junction bases numbered 6, after V lost 5 bases and J lost 0 bases. CDR3 size: 16 residues. Written as DNA, the CDR3 is TGTGCCAGCAGCATAACTAGCGGGGGCACCTCCTACGAGCAGTACTTC. Translation gives CASSITSGGTSYEQYF.

The gene calls are TRBV2 and TRBJ2-7; D is unclear. V lost 5 bases and J 6 bases, leaving 14 bases between the germline ends. This CDR3 has 13 residues. The germline V gene has CDR1 SNHLY and CDR2 FYNNEI. CDR3 sequence: CASSPGSRPEQYF. Written as DNA, the CDR3 is TGTGCCAGCAGTCCAGGTTCCCGACCCGAGCAGTACTTC.

This clone was detected a few times. At the DNA level, this CDR3 is encoded by other sequences in the same sample as well. The chain carries TRBV20-1 and TRBJ1-1; no definite D call. The germline gives CDR1 DFQATT, CDR2 SNEGSKA (reference sequence). The CDR3 runs 11 residues. Trimming pared 3 bases from V and 6 bases from J, leaving 8 bases between. The CDR3 sequence: CSARGVPEAFF. CDR3 in DNA: TGCAGTGCTAGGGGCGTACCTGAAGCTTTCTTT.

The genes are TRBV30 and TRBJ2-5; tentative D call: TRBD2 (6 bases). Trimming removed 0 bases at V and 7 bases at J, with 15 bases between. The CDR3 contains 14 residues. Germline V lookup: CDR1 GTSNPN, CDR2 SVGIG (reference sequence). The CDR3 region has the DNA TGTGCCTGGAGTGTGGGAGGAGTCCGCGGGACCCAGTACTTC. This codes for CAWSVGGVRGTQYF.

A few counts support this clone. This chain connects TRBV6-5 to TRBJ1-6, with no clear D. Germline V gene lookup returns CDR1 MNHEY and CDR2 SVGAGI. The CDR3 length is 12 residues. With 11 bases removed from V and 7 bases from J, the gap between germline ends came to 12 bases. CDR3 sequence: CASSDFNSPLHF. The CDR3 region has the DNA TGTGCCTCTTCCGACTTCAATTCACCCCTCCACTTT.

The chain has TRBV2 and TRBJ1-1; 7 nucleotides line up with TRBD1. The CDR3 length is 14 residues. J lost 5 bases, V lost 6 bases, and 9 bases had no gene match. The germline V gene encodes CDR1 SNHLY and CDR2 FYNNEI. CDR3 in amino acids: CASSPEAGGTEAFF. The CDR3 DNA is TGTGCCAGCAGCCCAGAGGCAGGGGGAACTGAAGCTTTCTTT.